The TCR beta chain described here comes from a study of technical replicates of blood from a few donors. Here immunoSEQ multiplex PCR was the method, and the copy in TCRdb shows in-frame clones only, minus some. The sample includes about 67,000 clones, approximately 97% seen only once; the top ten take around 0.3%. This CDR3 has 13 residues. The germline V gene has CDR1 SQVTM and CDR2 ANQGSEA. With 7 bases removed from V and 4 bases from J, the gap between germline ends came to 13 bases. This TCR was recovered from a human donor in good health. The chain employs TRBV29-1 and TRBJ2-2; D may be TRBD2 (7 bases). Sequenced input: T cells isolated from PBMCs. Here the CDR3 reads CSGRGAGTGELFF. The CDR3 nucleotides read TGCAGCGGACGGGGGGCGGGCACCGGGGAGCTGTTTTTT.